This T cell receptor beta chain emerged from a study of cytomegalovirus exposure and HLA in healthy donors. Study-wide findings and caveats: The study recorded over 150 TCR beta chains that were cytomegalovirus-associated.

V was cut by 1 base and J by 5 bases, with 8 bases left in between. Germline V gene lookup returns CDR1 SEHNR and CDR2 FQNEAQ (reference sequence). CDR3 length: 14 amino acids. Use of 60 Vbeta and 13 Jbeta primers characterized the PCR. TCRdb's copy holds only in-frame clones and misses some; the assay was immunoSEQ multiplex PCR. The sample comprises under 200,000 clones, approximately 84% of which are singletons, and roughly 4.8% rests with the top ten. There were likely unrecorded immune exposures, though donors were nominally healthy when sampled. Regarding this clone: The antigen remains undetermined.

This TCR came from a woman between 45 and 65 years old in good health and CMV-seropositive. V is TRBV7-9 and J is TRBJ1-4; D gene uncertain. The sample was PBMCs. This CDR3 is CASSLEYGNEKLFF. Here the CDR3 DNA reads TGTGCCAGCAGCTTAGAGTACGGGAATGAAAAACTGTTTTTT.